This T cell receptor beta chain was retrieved from a study of T-cell reconstitution after alpha-beta-depleted transplantation in children. Unique molecular identifiers tagged the TCRbeta library. TCRdb redid the calling of the PCR reads with MiXCR, one entry per CDR3 protein. The table has over 200,000 distinct CDR3 sequences, under 8.5% seen once. The germline V and J ends were trimmed by 7 bases and 6 bases, with 17 bases remaining between them. The CDR3 has 14 residues. The germline V gene encodes CDR1 SGHVS and CDR2 FQNEAQ. This clonotype was counted at least ten times. Sequencing was performed on PBMCs, mostly from graft donor cells, taken 360 days after TCRalphabeta/CD19-depleted stem cell transplant. The chain couples TRBV7-8 to TRBJ2-3; D is unclear. The TCR sequence derives from a male patient aged 2 to 10 who had a stem cell transplant for acute myeloid leukemia, so the T cells may come from the graft donor. This CDR3 is CASIPSNNYDTQYF. The CDR3 nucleotides are TGTGCCAGCATCCCCTCTAACAACTACGATACGCAGTATTTT.